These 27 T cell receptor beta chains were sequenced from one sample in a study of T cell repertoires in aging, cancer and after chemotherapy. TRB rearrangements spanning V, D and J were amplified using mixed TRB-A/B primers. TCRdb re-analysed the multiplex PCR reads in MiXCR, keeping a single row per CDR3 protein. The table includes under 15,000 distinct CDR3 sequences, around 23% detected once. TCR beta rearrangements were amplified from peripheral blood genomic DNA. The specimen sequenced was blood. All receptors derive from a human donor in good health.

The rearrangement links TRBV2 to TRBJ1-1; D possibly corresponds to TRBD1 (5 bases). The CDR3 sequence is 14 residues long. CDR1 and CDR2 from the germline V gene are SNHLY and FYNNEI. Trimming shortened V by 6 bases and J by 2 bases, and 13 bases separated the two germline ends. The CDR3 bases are TGTGCCAGCAGCGTCGGCAGGGATAACACTGAAGCTTTCTTT. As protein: CASSVGRDNTEAFF.

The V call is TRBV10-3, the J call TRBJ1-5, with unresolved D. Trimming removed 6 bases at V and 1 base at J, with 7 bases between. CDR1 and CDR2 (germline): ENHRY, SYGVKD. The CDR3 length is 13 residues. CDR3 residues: CAISPDSNQPQHF. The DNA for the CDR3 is TGTGCCATCAGCCCGGACAGCAATCAGCCCCAGCATTTT.

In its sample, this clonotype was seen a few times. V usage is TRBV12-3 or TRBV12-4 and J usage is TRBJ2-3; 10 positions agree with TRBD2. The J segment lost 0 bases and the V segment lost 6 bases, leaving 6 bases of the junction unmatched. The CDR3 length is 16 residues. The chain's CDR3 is CASSSGAGGSTDTQYF. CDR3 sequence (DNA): TGTGCCAGCAGCTCGGGAGCGGGGGGGAGCACAGATACGCAGTATTTT.

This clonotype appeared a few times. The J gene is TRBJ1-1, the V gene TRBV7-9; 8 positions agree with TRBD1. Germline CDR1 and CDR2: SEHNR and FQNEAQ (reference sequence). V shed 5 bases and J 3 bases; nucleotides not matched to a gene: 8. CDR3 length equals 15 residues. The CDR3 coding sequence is TGTGCCAGCAGCCCAACGACAGGGGCGTACACTGAAGCTTTCTTT. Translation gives CASSPTTGAYTEAFF.

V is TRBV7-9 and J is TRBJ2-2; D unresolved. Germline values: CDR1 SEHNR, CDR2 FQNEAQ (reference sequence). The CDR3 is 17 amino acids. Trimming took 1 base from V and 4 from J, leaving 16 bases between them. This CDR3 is CASSLVRTTRPTGELFF. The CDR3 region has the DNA TGTGCCAGCAGCTTAGTGAGAACGACTCGACCCACCGGGGAGCTGTTTTTT.

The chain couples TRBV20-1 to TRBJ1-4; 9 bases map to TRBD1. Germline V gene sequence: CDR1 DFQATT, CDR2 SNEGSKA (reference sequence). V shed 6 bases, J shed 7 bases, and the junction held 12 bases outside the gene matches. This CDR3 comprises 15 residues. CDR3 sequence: CSAQTGGRIGEKLFF. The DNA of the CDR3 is TGCAGTGCGCAGACAGGGGGGAGAATAGGTGAAAAACTGTTTTTT.

CDR3 sequence: CASSEAGPLNTGELFF. The CDR3 DNA follows: TGCGCCAGCAGTGAGGCAGGGCCCCTAAACACCGGGGAGCTGTTTTTT. This chain joins TRBV10-1 and TRBJ2-2; the D gene is possibly TRBD1 (5 bases). The germline V gene encodes CDR1 WNHNN and CDR2 SYGVQD (reference sequence). The CDR3 spans 16 residues. Trimming stripped 2 bases from V and 2 bases from J, with 12 bases between.

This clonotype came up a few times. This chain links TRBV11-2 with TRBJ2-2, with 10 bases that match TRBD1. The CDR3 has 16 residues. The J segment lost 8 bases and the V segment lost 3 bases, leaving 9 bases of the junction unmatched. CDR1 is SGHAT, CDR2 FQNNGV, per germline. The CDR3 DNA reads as TGTGCCAGCAGCTTGGTTGAGACAGGGGGCGAGGGGGAGCTGTTTTTT. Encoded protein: CASSLVETGGEGELFF.

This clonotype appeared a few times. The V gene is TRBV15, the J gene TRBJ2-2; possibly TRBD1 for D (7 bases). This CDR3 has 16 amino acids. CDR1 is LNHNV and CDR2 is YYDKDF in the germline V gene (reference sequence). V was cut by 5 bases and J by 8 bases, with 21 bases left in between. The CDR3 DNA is TGTGCCACCAGCCCACGGACAGGCGGGACTCCGGGGGAGCTGTTTTTT. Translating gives CATSPRTGGTPGELFF.

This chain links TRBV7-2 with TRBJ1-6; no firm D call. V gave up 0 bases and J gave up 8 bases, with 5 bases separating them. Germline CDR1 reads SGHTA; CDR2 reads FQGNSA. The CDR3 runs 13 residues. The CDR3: CASSLAPDSPLHF. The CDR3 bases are TGTGCCAGCAGCTTAGCGCCGGATTCACCCCTCCACTTT.

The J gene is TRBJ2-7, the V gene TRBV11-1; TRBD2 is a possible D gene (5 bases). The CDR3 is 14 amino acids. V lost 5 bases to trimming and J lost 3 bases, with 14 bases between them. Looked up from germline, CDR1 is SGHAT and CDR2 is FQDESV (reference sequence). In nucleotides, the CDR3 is TGTGCCAGCAGCCCCAGGACGGGGAACTACGAGCAGTACTTC. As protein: CASSPRTGNYEQYF.

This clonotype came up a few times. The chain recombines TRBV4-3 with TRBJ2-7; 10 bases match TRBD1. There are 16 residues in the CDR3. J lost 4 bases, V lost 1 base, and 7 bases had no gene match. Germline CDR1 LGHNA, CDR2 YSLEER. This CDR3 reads CASSQGRDRGPYEQYF. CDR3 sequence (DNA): TGCGCCAGCAGCCAAGGAAGGGACAGGGGTCCTTACGAGCAGTACTTC.

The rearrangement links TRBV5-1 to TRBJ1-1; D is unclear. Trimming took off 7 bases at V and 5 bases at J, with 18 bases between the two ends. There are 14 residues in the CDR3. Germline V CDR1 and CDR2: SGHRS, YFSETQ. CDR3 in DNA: TGCGCCAGCCCACCAACGGACGGGAGAACTGAAGCTTTCTTT. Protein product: CASPPTDGRTEAFF.

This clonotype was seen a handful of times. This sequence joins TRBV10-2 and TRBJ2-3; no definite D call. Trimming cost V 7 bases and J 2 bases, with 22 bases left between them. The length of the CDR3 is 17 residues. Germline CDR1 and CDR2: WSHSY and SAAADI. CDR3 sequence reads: CASTDIRGRASTDTQYF. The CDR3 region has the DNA TGCGCCAGCACCGATATCCGTGGCCGGGCTTCCACAGATACGCAGTATTTT.

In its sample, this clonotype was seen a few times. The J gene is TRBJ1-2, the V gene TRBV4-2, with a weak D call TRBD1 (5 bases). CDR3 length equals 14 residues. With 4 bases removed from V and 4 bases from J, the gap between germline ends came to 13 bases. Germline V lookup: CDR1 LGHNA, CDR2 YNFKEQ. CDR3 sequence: CASSPRVLGYGYTF. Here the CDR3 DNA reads TGTGCCAGCAGCCCCAGGGTTCTTGGCTATGGCTACACCTTC.

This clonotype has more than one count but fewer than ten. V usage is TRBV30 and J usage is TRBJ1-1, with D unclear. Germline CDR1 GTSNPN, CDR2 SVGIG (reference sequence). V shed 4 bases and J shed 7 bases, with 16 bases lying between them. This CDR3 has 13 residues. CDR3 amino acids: CAWNFGYRVEAFF. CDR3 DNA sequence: TGTGCCTGGAATTTCGGCTATCGGGTTGAAGCTTTCTTT.

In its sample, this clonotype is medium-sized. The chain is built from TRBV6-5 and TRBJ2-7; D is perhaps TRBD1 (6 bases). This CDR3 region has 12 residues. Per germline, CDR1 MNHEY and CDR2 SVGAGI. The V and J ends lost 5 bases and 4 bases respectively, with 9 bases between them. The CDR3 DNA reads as TGTGCCAGCAGTAAACAGGGATACGAGCAGTACTTC. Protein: CASSKQGYEQYF.

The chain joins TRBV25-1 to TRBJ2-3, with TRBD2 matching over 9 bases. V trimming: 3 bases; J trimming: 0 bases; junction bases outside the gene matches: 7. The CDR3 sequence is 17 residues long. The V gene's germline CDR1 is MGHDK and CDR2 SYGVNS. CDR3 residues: CASSDSLAGLSTDTQYF. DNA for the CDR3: TGTGCCAGCAGTGATTCCCTAGCGGGGCTTAGCACAGATACGCAGTATTTT.

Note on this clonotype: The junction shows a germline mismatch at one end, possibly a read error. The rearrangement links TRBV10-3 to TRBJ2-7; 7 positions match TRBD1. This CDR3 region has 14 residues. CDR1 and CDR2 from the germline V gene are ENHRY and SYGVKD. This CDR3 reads CASSLGGLVGEQYF. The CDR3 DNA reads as TGTGCCAGCAGTTTAGGGGGCCTAGTTGGCGAGCAGTACTTC.

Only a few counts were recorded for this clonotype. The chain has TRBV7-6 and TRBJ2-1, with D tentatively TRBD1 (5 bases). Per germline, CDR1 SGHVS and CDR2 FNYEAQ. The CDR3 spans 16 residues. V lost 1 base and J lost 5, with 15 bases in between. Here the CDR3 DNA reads TGTGCCAGCAGCTTAGAGGTGGCAGGGTGGGACAATGAGCAGTTCTTC. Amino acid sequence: CASSLEVAGWDNEQFF. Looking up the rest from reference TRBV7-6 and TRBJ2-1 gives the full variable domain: GAGVSQSPRYKVTKRGQDVALRCDPISGHVSLYWYRQALGQGPEFLTYFNYEAQQDKSGLPNDRFSAERPEGSISTLTIQRTEQRDSAMYRCASSLEVAGWDNEQFFGPGTRLTVL.

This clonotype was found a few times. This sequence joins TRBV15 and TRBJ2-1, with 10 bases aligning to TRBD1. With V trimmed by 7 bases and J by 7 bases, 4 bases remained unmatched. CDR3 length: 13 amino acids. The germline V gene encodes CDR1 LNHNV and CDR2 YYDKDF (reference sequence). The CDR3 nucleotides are TGTGCCACCACCGGGACAGGGGTTAATGAGCAGTTCTTC. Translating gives CATTGTGVNEQFF.

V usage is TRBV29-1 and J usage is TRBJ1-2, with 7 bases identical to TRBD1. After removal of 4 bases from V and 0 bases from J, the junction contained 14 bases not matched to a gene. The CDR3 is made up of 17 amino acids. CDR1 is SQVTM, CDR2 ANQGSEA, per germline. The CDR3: CSVVGMTGTAANYGYTF. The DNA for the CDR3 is TGCAGCGTTGTGGGTATGACAGGGACGGCTGCTAACTATGGCTACACCTTC.

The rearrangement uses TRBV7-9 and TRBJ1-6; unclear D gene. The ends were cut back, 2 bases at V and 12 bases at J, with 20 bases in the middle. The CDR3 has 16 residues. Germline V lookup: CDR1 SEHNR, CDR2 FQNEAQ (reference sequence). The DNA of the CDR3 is TGTGCCAGCAGCTTAAACTCGGTCCGGACCCCCCTACCCCTCCACTTT. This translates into CASSLNSVRTPLPLHF. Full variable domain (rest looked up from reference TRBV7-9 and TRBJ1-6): DTGVSQNPRHKITKRGQNVTFRCDPISEHNRLYWYRQTLGQGPEFLTYFQNEAQLEKSRLLSDRFSAERPKGSFSTLEIQRTEQGDSAMYLCASSLNSVRTPLPLHFGNGTRLTVT.

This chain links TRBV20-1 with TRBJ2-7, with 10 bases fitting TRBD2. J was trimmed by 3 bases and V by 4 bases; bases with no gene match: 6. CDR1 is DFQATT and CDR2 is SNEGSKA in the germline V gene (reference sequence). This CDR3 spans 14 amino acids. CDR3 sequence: CSAKAGGVGYEQYF. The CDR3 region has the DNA TGCAGTGCTAAAGCGGGGGGGGTTGGCTACGAGCAGTACTTC.

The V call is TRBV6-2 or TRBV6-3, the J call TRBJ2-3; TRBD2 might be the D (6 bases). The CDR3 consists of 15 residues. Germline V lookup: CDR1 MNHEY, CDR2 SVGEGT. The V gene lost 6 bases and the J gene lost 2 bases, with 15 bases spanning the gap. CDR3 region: CASSDTGTHTDTQYF. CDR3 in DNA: TGTGCCAGCAGCGACACCGGGACTCACACAGATACGCAGTATTTT.

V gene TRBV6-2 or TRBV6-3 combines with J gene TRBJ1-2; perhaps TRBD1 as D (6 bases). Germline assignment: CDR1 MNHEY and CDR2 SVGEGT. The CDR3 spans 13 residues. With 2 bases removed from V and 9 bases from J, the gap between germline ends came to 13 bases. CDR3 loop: CASSYPGGLSYTF. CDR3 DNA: TGTGCCAGCAGTTACCCCGGGGGGCTTAGCTACACCTTC.

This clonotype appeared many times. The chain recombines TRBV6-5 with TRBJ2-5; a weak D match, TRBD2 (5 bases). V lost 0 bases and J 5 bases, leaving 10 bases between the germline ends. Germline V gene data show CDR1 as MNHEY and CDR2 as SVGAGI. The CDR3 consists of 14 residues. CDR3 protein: CASSYSTLAETQYF. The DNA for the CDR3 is TGTGCCAGCAGTTACTCGACCCTAGCCGAGACCCAGTACTTC.